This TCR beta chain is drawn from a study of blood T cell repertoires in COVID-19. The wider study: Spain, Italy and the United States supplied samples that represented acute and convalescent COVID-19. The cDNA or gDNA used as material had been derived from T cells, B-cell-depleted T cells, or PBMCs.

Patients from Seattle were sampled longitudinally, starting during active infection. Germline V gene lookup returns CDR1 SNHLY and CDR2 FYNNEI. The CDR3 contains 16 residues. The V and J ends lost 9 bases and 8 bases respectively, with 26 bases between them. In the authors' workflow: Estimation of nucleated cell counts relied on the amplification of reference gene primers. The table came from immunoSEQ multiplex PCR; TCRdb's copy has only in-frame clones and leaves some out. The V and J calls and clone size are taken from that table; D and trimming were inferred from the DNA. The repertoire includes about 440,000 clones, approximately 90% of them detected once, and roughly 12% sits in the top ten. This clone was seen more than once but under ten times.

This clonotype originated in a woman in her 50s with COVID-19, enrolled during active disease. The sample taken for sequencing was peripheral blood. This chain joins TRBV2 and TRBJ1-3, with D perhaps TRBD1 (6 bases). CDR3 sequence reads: CASSSDSILTGDTIYF. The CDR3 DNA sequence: TGTGCCAGTTCATCGGACAGTATCCTTACCGGAGACACCATATATTTT.